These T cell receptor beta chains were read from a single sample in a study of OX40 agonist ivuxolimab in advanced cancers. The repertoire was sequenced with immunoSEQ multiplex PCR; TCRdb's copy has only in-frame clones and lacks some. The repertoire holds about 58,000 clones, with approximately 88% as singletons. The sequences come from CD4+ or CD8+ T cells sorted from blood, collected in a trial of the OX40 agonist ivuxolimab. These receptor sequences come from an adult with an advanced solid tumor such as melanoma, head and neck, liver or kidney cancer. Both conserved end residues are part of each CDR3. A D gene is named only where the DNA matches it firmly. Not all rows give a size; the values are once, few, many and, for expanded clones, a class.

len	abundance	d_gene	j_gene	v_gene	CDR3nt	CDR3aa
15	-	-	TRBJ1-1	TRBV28	TGTGCCCACCGGAGGGCGTGGCCCATGAACACTGAAGCTTTCTTT	CAHRRAWPMNTEAFF
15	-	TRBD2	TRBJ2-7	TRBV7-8	TGTGCCAGCAGCCAGACTAGCGGGACATCCTACGAGCAGTACTTC	CASSQTSGTSYEQYF
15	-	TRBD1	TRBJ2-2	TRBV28	TGTGCCAGCAGTCCGGGACAGGGAGACACCGGGGAGCTGTTTTTT	CASSPGQGDTGELFF
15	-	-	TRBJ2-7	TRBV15	TGTGCCACCAGCAGAGATATGGGGAACAGCCACGAGCAGTACTTC	CATSRDMGNSHEQYF
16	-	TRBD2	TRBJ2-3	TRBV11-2	TGTGCCAGCAGCCCGGGACTAGCGGGCTTGACAGATACGCAGTATTTT	CASSPGLAGLTDTQYF
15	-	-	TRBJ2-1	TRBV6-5	TGTGCCAGCAGTAGCGGAATAAGCTACTCCTACGAGCAGTTCTTC	CASSSGISYSYEQFF
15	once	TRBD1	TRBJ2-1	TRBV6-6	TGTGCCAGCCATACAGGACAGGTCTCCTACAATGAGCAGTTCTTC	CASHTGQVSYNEQFF
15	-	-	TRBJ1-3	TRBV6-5	TGTGCCAGCAAAGCTACGGTAACCTCTGGAAACACCATATATTTT	CASKATVTSGNTIYF
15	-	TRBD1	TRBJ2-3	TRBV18	TGTGCCAGCTCATCCCACAGGGGGCCCCCAGATACGCAGTATTTT	CASSSHRGPPDTQYF
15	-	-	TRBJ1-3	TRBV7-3	TGTGCCAGCAGCTTATCCCCAGACTCTGGAAACACCATATATTTT	CASSLSPDSGNTIYF
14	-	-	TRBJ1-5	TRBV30	TGTGCCTGGAGTGTAGGCGACACCAATCAGCCCCAGCATTTT	CAWSVGDTNQPQHF
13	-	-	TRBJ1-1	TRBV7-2	TGTGCCAGCAGCCCCCACTTATTAGCTGAAGCTTTCTTT	CASSPHLLAEAFF
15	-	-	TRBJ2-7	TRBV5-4	TGTGCCAGCAGCTTTGGTGGGGCTGGGGGCTACGAGCAGTACTTC	CASSFGGAGGYEQYF
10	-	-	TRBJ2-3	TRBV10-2	TGCGCCAGCATTGGTGATACGCAGTATTTT	CASIGDTQYF
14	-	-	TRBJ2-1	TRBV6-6	TGTGCCAGCAGTAAACACGTGAAGGGCCATGAGCAGTTCTTC	CASSKHVKGHEQFF
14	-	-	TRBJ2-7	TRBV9	TGTGCCAGCAGCGTAGAGGCTAGCTCCTACGAGCAGTACTTC	CASSVEASSYEQYF
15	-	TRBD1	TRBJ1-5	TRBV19	TGTGCCAGTAGGTCGGGACAGGCGATCAATCAGCCCCAGCATTTT	CASRSGQAINQPQHF
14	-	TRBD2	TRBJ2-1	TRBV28	TGTGCCAGCAGCGGGACTAGCGGGAGAAATGAGCAGTTCTTC	CASSGTSGRNEQFF
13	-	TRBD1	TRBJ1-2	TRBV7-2	TGTGCCAGCAACGGACAGGGGGCTTCGGGCTACACCTTC	CASNGQGASGYTF
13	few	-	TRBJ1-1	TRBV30	TGTGCCTGGACTCACGGACCTTACACTGAAGCTTTCTTT	CAWTHGPYTEAFF
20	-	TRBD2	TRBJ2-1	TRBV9	TGTGCCAGCAGCGTAGGTGGGACTAGCGGGACGATAAGCTCCTACAATGAGCAGTTCTTC	CASSVGGTSGTISSYNEQFF
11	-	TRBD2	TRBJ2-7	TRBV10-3	TGTGCCAGTGGACTAGCGGACGAGCAGTACTTC	CASGLADEQYF
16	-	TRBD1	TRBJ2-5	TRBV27	TGTGCCAGCAGTTTTTCGGGACAGGAGACACGAGAGACCCAGTACTTC	CASSFSGQETRETQYF
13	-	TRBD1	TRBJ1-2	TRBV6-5	TGTGCCAGCAGTTCAGGGGGGCTGTATGGCTACACCTTC	CASSSGGLYGYTF
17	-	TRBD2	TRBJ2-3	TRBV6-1	TGTGCCAGCAGTGAAGCGCGGCTAGCGGGAGTTGTAGATACGCAGTATTTT	CASSEARLAGVVDTQYF
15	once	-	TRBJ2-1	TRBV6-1	TGTGCCAGCAGTGAAGCCACGCTGGGGGGAAATGAGCAGTTCTTC	CASSEATLGGNEQFF
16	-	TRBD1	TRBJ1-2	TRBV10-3	TGTGCCATCAGTGAGTCGATCCGGCAGGGGGCTAATGGCTACACCTTC	CAISESIRQGANGYTF
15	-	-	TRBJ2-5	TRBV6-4	TGTGCCAGCAGGACCCTATTTACTAGACATGAGACCCAGTACTTC	CASRTLFTRHETQYF
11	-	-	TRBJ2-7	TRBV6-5	TGTGCCAGCAGTTACTCGAACGAGCAGTACTTC	CASSYSNEQYF
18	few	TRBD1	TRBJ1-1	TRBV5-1	TGCGCCAGCAGCTTGGGCGACAGGGGCCCTCTGCAGGGCACTGAAGCTTTCTTT	CASSLGDRGPLQGTEAFF
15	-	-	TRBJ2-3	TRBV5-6	TGTGCCAGCAGCTTGGGGCCTAGGACCACAGATACGCAGTATTTT	CASSLGPRTTDTQYF
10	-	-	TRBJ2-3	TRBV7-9	TGTGCTAGCGGCACAGATACGCAGTATTTT	CASGTDTQYF
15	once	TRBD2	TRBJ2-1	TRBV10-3	TGTGCCATCACTGAAAGCGGGGCCTCCTACAATGAGCAGTTCTTC	CAITESGASYNEQFF
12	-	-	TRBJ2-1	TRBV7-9	TGTGCCAGCAGCGCGGGCGGCAATGAGCAGTTCTTC	CASSAGGNEQFF
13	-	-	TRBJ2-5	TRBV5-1	TGCGCCAGCAGCTTCGGACTCCAAGAGACCCAGTACTTC	CASSFGLQETQYF
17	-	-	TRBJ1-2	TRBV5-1	TGCGCCAGCAGCTTGGATATGAGCAACAGGGCCTTCTATGGCTACACCTTC	CASSLDMSNRAFYGYTF
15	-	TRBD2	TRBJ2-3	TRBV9	TGTGCCAGCAGTAGGGGAGCGGGAAACACAGATACGCAGTATTTT	CASSRGAGNTDTQYF
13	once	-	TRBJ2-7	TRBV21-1	TGTGCCAGCACGGGACAGGGGCTGTACGAGCAGTACTTC	CASTGQGLYEQYF
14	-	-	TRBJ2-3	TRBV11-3	TGTGCCAGCAGCTTGACAGGGGAGGGAGATACGCAGTATTTT	CASSLTGEGDTQYF
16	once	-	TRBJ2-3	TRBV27	TGTGCCAGCAGTTTCGCCGGGACTTTCCACACAGATACGCAGTATTTT	CASSFAGTFHTDTQYF
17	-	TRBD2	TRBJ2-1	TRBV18	TGTGCCAGCTCACCTCGACTAGCGGGAGTTACCTACAATGAGCAGTTCTTC	CASSPRLAGVTYNEQFF
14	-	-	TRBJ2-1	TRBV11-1	TGTGCCAGCAGCTTGCGGACTTCCTACAATGAGCAGTTCTTC	CASSLRTSYNEQFF
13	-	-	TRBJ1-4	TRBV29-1	TGCAGCGTTGAAGGTAGAGAAAATGAAAAACTGTTTTTT	CSVEGRENEKLFF
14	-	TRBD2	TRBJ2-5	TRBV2	TGTGCCAGCAGACCGGGACTAGCGGGAGAGACCCAGTACTTC	CASRPGLAGETQYF
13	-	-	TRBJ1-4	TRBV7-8	TGTGCCAGCAGCGGGAGGGCCCAGGAAAAACTGTTTTTT	CASSGRAQEKLFF
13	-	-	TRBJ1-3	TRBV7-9	TGTGCCAGCAGCTTAGGAGGGGGAAACACCATATATTTT	CASSLGGGNTIYF
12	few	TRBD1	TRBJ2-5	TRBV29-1	TGCAGCGTTCGGACAGGGGGCGAGACCCAGTACTTC	CSVRTGGETQYF
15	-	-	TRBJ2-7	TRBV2	TGTGCCAGCAGTATAATGGCGATAGCAGGGTACGAGCAGTACTTC	CASSIMAIAGYEQYF
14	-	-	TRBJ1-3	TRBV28	TGTGCCAGCAGTTTAGATAACTCTGGAAACACCATATATTTT	CASSLDNSGNTIYF
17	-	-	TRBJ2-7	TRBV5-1	TGCGCCAGCAGCGCCCCCCTCCAGGGGCGGACATCCTACGAGCAGTACTTC	CASSAPLQGRTSYEQYF
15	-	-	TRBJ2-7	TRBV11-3	TGTGCCAGCAGCTTGGGGGACTTCCCTACCTACGAGCAGTACTTC	CASSLGDFPTYEQYF
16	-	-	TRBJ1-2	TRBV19	TGTGCCAGTAGCACGACAGTTATTGGATCGGTGAATGGCTACACCTTC	CASSTTVIGSVNGYTF
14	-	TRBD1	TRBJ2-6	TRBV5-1	TGCGCCAGTTACAGGGGAGCTGGGGCCAACGTCCTGACTTTC	CASYRGAGANVLTF